The 20 T cell receptor beta chains listed next were all sequenced from one sample in a study of T cells in Graves' hyperthyroidism and ophthalmopathy. Amplification of TCR beta CDR3 regions used RNA as the template. Using the HTBI primer set, a first-round RT-PCR was run on the TCR CDR3. TCRdb re-called the multiplex PCR reads with MiXCR, one entry per CDR3 protein. The sample holds some 560,000 distinct CDR3 sequences, around 16% seen once. Sample: blood. The receptor set was obtained from a young woman with Graves' hyperthyroidism.

This clonotype was picked up many times. The chain has TRBV6-2 or TRBV6-3 and TRBJ2-1; D ambiguous. Per the germline V gene, CDR1 is MNHEY and CDR2 is SVGEGT. V was pared by 7 bases and J by 2 bases, with 18 bases between. CDR3 size: 16 residues. The CDR3 region is CASTNAPAGPYNEQFF. The CDR3, as DNA: TGTGCCAGCACCAACGCTCCGGCCGGGCCCTACAATGAGCAGTTCTTC.

Comment on this clonotype: The final CDR3 position lacks the conserved phenylalanine or tryptophan, pointing to a likely read error. The chain links TRBV10-2 to TRBJ2-1; 9 bases are a match to TRBD2. The CDR3 consists of 15 residues. Germline CDR1 is WSHSY and CDR2 is SAAADI. The J segment lost 4 bases and the V segment lost 3 bases, leaving 4 bases of the junction unmatched. This CDR3 is CASSERREGYNEQFS. In nucleotides, the CDR3 is TGCGCCAGCAGTGAAAGGCGGGAGGGGTACAATGAGCAGTTCTCC.

This clonotype was detected many times. The chain has TRBV7-3 and TRBJ1-2; perhaps TRBD1 as D (5 bases). The V and J ends lost 5 bases and 3 bases respectively, with 10 bases between them. The germline gives CDR1 SGHTA, CDR2 FQGTGA. This CDR3 spans 13 amino acids. Here the CDR3 reads CASSNPGDYGYTF. CDR3 nucleotides: TGTGCCAGCAGCAACCCGGGGGACTATGGCTACACCTTC.

CDR3 sequence reads: CASSEYRWDYEQFF. The CDR3 bases are TGTGCCAGCAGTGAATATAGATGGGACTATGAGCAGTTCTTC. The genes are TRBV25-1 and TRBJ2-1; TRBD2 might be the D (6 bases). The V and J ends lost 0 bases and 8 bases respectively, with 11 bases between them. There are 14 residues in the CDR3. Germline V CDR1 and CDR2: MGHDK, SYGVNS.

This clonotype was found many times. The CDR3 sequence: CASSLVREGRGYNEQFF. The CDR3 coding sequence is TGTGCCAGCAGCTTAGTCCGAGAAGGGCGGGGTTACAATGAGCAGTTCTTC. This chain connects TRBV7-6 to TRBJ2-1, with D maybe TRBD2 (6 bases). Per germline, CDR1 SGHVS and CDR2 FNYEAQ. V was shortened by 1 base and J by 4 bases, with 17 bases between the two germline ends. CDR3 size: 17 residues.

This clonotype was observed at least ten times. The chain recombines TRBV28 with TRBJ2-1, with 8 bases identical to TRBD1. Per germline, CDR1 MDHEN and CDR2 SYDVKM. This CDR3 region has 17 residues. Losses at the gene ends were 5 bases for V and 4 bases for J; bases not matched to a gene: 13. CDR3 sequence reads: CASSRFSGTGGYNEQFF. The CDR3 DNA reads TGTGCCAGCAGTCGCTTTTCCGGGACAGGAGGATACAATGAGCAGTTCTTC.

The chain joins TRBV18 to TRBJ2-2; possible D gene TRBD2, 6 bases. This CDR3 is built from 17 residues. In germline, CDR1 is KGHSH, CDR2 LQKENI. The V gene lost 0 bases and the J gene lost 10 bases, with 21 bases spanning the gap. Written as DNA, the CDR3 is TGTGCCAGCTCACCACCGGAGGGCGATCGACGGGGCGTGGAGCTGTTTTTT. This sequence encodes CASSPPEGDRRGVELFF.

This clonotype was detected only a few times. The chain recombines TRBV6-1 with TRBJ2-7, with 7 bases fitting TRBD2. J was trimmed by 2 bases and V by 11 bases; bases with no gene match: 6. The germline gives CDR1 MNHNS, CDR2 SASEGT. This CDR3 has 12 residues. For the CDR3, the DNA is TGTGCCGCCCGGGACTATCCCTACGAGCAGTACTTC. Residues: CAARDYPYEQYF.

This clonotype was counted ten times or more. The chain joins TRBV12-3 or TRBV12-4 to TRBJ2-3, with a tentative D call TRBD2 (6 bases). V was cut by 5 bases and J by 0 bases, with 21 bases left in between. This CDR3 is 18 amino acids long. The CDR3 DNA reads as TGTGCCAGCAGTCCGTTAGGAGGGCAGGCCATGAGCACAGATACGCAGTATTTT. This codes for CASSPLGGQAMSTDTQYF.

V usage is TRBV24-1 and J usage is TRBJ1-2; 7 nucleotides agree with TRBD1. The V gene end was trimmed by 12 bases and the J gene end by 8 bases; junction bases not matched to a gene: 14. Germline CDR1 reads KGHDR; CDR2 reads SFDVKD. This CDR3 contains 13 residues. CDR3 in amino acids: CAVEGQILFGYTF. The CDR3 DNA sequence: TGTGCCGTCGAGGGACAGATCCTATTCGGCTACACCTTC.

This clonotype was counted many times. CDR3 sequence (DNA): TGTGCCAGCAGTTCGGACTCTGGAAACACCATATATTTT. Its protein is CASSSDSGNTIYF. The chain links TRBV28 to TRBJ1-3; no clear D gene. Germline assignment: CDR1 MDHEN and CDR2 SYDVKM. V lost 4 bases and J lost 0, with 4 bases in between. The CDR3 contains 13 residues.

Only a few counts were recorded for this clonotype. This sequence joins TRBV19 and TRBJ2-3; 11 nucleotides align to TRBD2. The CDR3 totals 15 residues. V lost 6 bases to trimming and J lost 5 bases; unmatched junction nucleotides: 7. The germline CDR1 and CDR2 sequences are LNHDA and SQIVND (reference sequence). CDR3 amino acids: CASSVTGTSGDTQYF. The CDR3 DNA follows: TGTGCCAGTAGCGTCACCGGGACTAGCGGAGATACGCAGTATTTT.

This clonotype has a count of ten or more. The gene calls are TRBV7-2 and TRBJ2-5; no definite D call. Between the trimmed V and J ends, which lost 1 base and 4 bases, there was a span of 13 bases. Germline lookup yields CDR1 SGHTA and CDR2 FQGNSA. CDR3 length equals 15 residues. The DNA for the CDR3 is TGTGCCAGCAGCTTAGGGGGTATCTCGGGAGAGACCCAGTACTTC. Protein product: CASSLGGISGETQYF.

The J gene is TRBJ2-7, the V gene TRBV11-1; 7 nucleotides line up with TRBD2. Trimming cost V 2 bases and J 3 bases; bases outside gene matches: 1. From germline, CDR1 is SGHAT and CDR2 FQDESV (reference sequence). The CDR3 loop spans 13 amino acids. This CDR3 is CASSLWGGYEQYF. The CDR3 region has the DNA TGTGCCAGCAGCTTATGGGGGGGCTACGAGCAGTACTTC.

The sample holds a few counts of this clonotype. J is TRBJ2-6 and V is TRBV4-1; D unresolved. In germline, CDR1 is MGHRA, CDR2 YSYEKL. This CDR3 comprises 15 residues. Trimming took 3 bases from V and 0 from J, leaving 6 bases between them. The CDR3: CASSQGISGANVLTF. The CDR3 DNA reads as TGCGCCAGCAGCCAGGGGATCTCTGGGGCCAACGTCCTGACTTTC.

V and J are TRBV7-3 and TRBJ2-3; the match to TRBD2 covers 12 bases. CDR1 SGHTA and CDR2 FQGTGA come from the germline V gene. The trim removed 2 bases at V and 5 bases at J, leaving 11 bases unmatched. This CDR3 contains 18 residues. The CDR3 nucleotides are TGTGCCAGCAGCTTAGCGGGGCTAGCGGGAGGGACAAGAGATACGCAGTATTTT. Translation: CASSLAGLAGGTRDTQYF.

This clonotype was seen many times. V usage is TRBV18 and J usage is TRBJ1-6, with a tentative D call TRBD1 (6 bases). The CDR3 is made up of 14 amino acids. Germline lookup yields CDR1 KGHSH and CDR2 LQKENI. With 6 bases removed from V and 7 bases from J, the gap between germline ends came to 13 bases. The CDR3 sequence: CASSTTDRNSPLHF. The DNA of the CDR3 is TGTGCCAGCTCTACCACGGACAGAAATTCACCCCTCCACTTT.

The genes are TRBV3-2 and TRBJ2-1. TRBV3-2 represents a pseudogene. The length of the CDR3 is 15 residues. The CDR3 bases are TGTGCCAGCAGCTTAGAACAGACACCCTACAATGAGCAGTTCTTC. Residues: CASSLEQTPYNEQFF.

This clonotype has at least ten counts. V gene TRBV18 combines with J gene TRBJ1-2; D unresolved. The germline V gene encodes CDR1 KGHSH and CDR2 LQKENI. V lost 0 bases and J 4 bases, leaving 6 bases between the germline ends. The CDR3 spans 13 residues. The CDR3 sequence: CASSPPYPYGYTF. CDR3 nucleotide sequence: TGTGCCAGCTCACCACCATATCCCTATGGCTACACCTTC.

This clonotype was detected ten times or more. The genes are TRBV29-1 and TRBJ1-1; tentative D call: TRBD1 (6 bases). The germline CDR1 and CDR2 sequences are SQVTM and ANQGSEA. V lost 4 bases and J 0 bases, leaving 9 bases between the germline ends. The CDR3 sequence is 13 residues long. DNA of the CDR3: TGCAGCGTTGCAGGGGCAATGAACACTGAAGCTTTCTTT. Its translation: CSVAGAMNTEAFF.